This T cell receptor beta chain was captured in a study of T-cell reconstitution after alpha-beta-depleted transplantation in children. Deletions cut 1 base from V and 1 base from J, with 14 bases between. Per germline, CDR1 SGHRS and CDR2 YFSETQ. This CDR3 is built from 16 residues. This clonotype occurred a few times. It was with unique molecular identifiers that the TCRbeta library was prepared. TCRdb reanalysed the PCR reads using MiXCR and keeps one entry per CDR3 protein. Among 170,000 or so distinct CDR3 sequences listed, about 6.4% were seen once. Sequences were derived from PBMCs from the stem cell graft donor, sampled from the stem cell graft. The chain recombines TRBV5-1 with TRBJ2-5; D unresolved. The origin of this receptor is a human donor who donated a stem cell graft to a child with Wiskott-Aldrich syndrome. The CDR3 here is CASSLRSRQTQETQYF. As DNA, the CDR3 is TGCGCCAGCAGCTTGCGCTCGCGGCAGACCCAAGAGACCCAGTACTTC.